The 15 T cell receptor beta chains given below trace back to one sample, sequenced in a study of cytomegalovirus exposure and HLA in healthy donors. The primer mix had 60 Vbeta and 13 Jbeta primers. Only in-frame clones appear in the TCRdb table, and some are missing; sequencing was by immunoSEQ multiplex PCR. Of approximately 150,000 clones listed, roughly 80% were seen once; the top ten hold 4.9%. The sequencing input was PBMCs. These receptors came from a male donor in good health and CMV-seronegative.

This clone was counted once. The chain combines TRBV18 with TRBJ2-5; a weak D match, TRBD2 (5 bases). V was clipped by 2 bases and J by 2 bases, with 6 bases between them. This CDR3 region has 13 residues. Germline-derived CDR1 and CDR2 are KGHSH and LQKENI. For the CDR3, the DNA is TGTGCCAGCTCACCAAGGGAGCAAGAGACCCAGTACTTC. It specifies CASSPREQETQYF.

The rearrangement joins TRBV7-9 to TRBJ2-6; a possible D gene is TRBD1 (5 bases). Looked up from germline, CDR1 is SEHNR and CDR2 is FQNEAQ (reference sequence). The CDR3 is made up of 18 amino acids. The V gene lost 8 bases and the J gene lost 0 bases, with 20 bases spanning the gap. The CDR3 spells CASVASRARDSGANVLTF. The CDR3 nucleotides are TGTGCCAGCGTAGCTTCACGGGCCAGGGACTCTGGGGCCAACGTCCTGACTTTC.

The gene calls are TRBV20-1 and TRBJ2-7, with 7 bases aligning to TRBD1. The CDR3 has 10 residues. Germline lookup yields CDR1 DFQATT and CDR2 SNEGSKA (reference sequence). Germline trimming cut 6 bases from V and 6 bases from J; bases unmatched to any gene: 2. CDR3 amino acids: CSAAGGEQYF. CDR3 in DNA: TGCAGTGCCGCAGGGGGCGAGCAGTACTTC.

The genes are TRBV19 and TRBJ2-2, with 12 bases fitting TRBD2. V lost 5 bases, J lost 1 base, and 5 bases stayed unmatched. The germline V gene has CDR1 LNHDA and CDR2 SQIVND (reference sequence). The CDR3 contains 17 residues. The CDR3 nucleotides are TGTGCCAGTAGTGTCCTAGCGGGGGGGCTGAACACCGGGGAGCTGTTTTTT. Amino acids: CASSVLAGGLNTGELFF.

The chain is built from TRBV9 and TRBJ1-6; a weak D match, TRBD1 (6 bases). The CDR3 consists of 15 residues. Trimming left V 0 bases short and J 10 bases short, with 14 bases between. CDR1 is SGDLS and CDR2 is YYNGEE in the germline V gene. In DNA form, the CDR3 reads TGTGCCAGCAGCGTAGCTACAACAGGGTCATCACCCCTCCACTTT. Translated, it gives CASSVATTGSSPLHF.

This rearrangement joins TRBV28 to TRBJ2-1; D remains unclear. CDR1 and CDR2 (germline): MDHEN, SYDVKM. V lost 9 bases and J lost 8, with 17 bases in between. CDR3 length equals 13 residues. CDR3 sequence reads: CASWYGARDEQFF. The DNA of the CDR3 is TGTGCCAGTTGGTATGGAGCCCGTGATGAGCAGTTCTTC.

The genes are TRBV5-1 and TRBJ2-1, with no clear D. The V gene lost 2 bases and the J gene lost 6 bases, with 3 bases spanning the gap. Germline V lookup: CDR1 SGHRS, CDR2 YFSETQ. This CDR3 contains 11 residues. In DNA form, the CDR3 reads TGCGCCAGCAGCTTCAGCAATGAGCAGTTCTTC. It is translated as CASSFSNEQFF.

This clone was detected only a few times. V gene TRBV6-1 combines with J gene TRBJ2-7; TRBD2 matches at 11 bases. From germline, CDR1 is MNHNS and CDR2 SASEGT. V shed 3 bases, J shed 1 base, and the junction held 5 bases outside the gene matches. The CDR3 spans 16 residues. The CDR3 reads CASSDWGTSGSYEQYF. For the CDR3, the DNA is TGTGCCAGCAGTGACTGGGGGACTAGCGGTTCCTACGAGCAGTACTTC.

The rearrangement links TRBV4-3 to TRBJ1-2; 7 bases match TRBD1. J lost 6 bases, V lost 3 bases, and 7 bases had no gene match. CDR1 is LGHNA and CDR2 is YSLEER in the germline V gene. This CDR3 is 14 amino acids long. DNA for the CDR3: TGCGCCAGCAGCCAGAGGGACAGCCGACATGGCTACACCTTC. Translated, it gives CASSQRDSRHGYTF.

The chain carries TRBV28 and TRBJ2-1; tentative D call: TRBD2 (6 bases). The CDR3 length is 13 residues. The ends were cut back, 5 bases at V and 3 bases at J, with 8 bases in the middle. Germline-derived CDR1 and CDR2 are MDHEN and SYDVKM. CDR3 DNA sequence: TGTGCCAGCAGTCCCGGGAGCTACAATGAGCAGTTCTTC. Amino acid sequence: CASSPGSYNEQFF.

The rearrangement uses TRBV4-1 and TRBJ2-7, with D unclear. V lost 1 base and J lost 2, with 15 bases in between. The CDR3 consists of 16 residues. Germline CDR1 MGHRA, CDR2 YSYEKL. CDR3 sequence (DNA): TGCGCCAGCAGCCAAGGGTTTTCAGGTATCCCCTACGAGCAGTACTTC. It codes for CASSQGFSGIPYEQYF.

The chain combines TRBV11-2 with TRBJ1-3; D not resolved. The CDR3 totals 14 residues. Germline V CDR1 and CDR2: SGHAT, FQNNGV. Trimming removed 5 bases from V and 5 bases from J, with 13 bases in between. CDR3 protein: CASSHGSGRNTIYF. For the CDR3, the DNA is TGTGCCAGCAGCCATGGCAGCGGAAGAAACACCATATATTTT.

This clone is a singleton in its sample. The chain links TRBV6-5 to TRBJ1-5; TRBD1 agrees at 9 bases. The germline V gene encodes CDR1 MNHEY and CDR2 SVGAGI. This CDR3 region has 13 residues. V gave up 6 bases and J gave up 4 bases; unmatched junction bases: 1. The CDR3 is CASRQGANQPQHF. CDR3 coding DNA: TGTGCCAGCAGACAGGGGGCTAATCAGCCCCAGCATTTT.

The rearrangement uses TRBV11-2 and TRBJ2-7; TRBD2 agrees at 8 bases. Germline V lookup: CDR1 SGHAT, CDR2 FQNNGV. This CDR3 region has 15 residues. Trimming removed 5 bases from V and 4 bases from J; junction bases left unmatched: 10. CDR3 region: CASSQPGSGIYEQYF. The CDR3 nucleotides are TGTGCCAGCAGCCAACCGGGTAGCGGGATTTACGAGCAGTACTTC.

The chain is built from TRBV6-4 and TRBJ2-2; 12 bases fit TRBD2. This CDR3 is 15 amino acids long. CDR1 and CDR2 from the germline V gene are MRHNA and SNTAGT. The V segment lost 10 bases and the J segment 2 bases; nucleotides outside the gene matches: 5. The CDR3 nucleotides are TGTGCCATCCCGACTAGCGGGAGAAACACCGGGGAGCTGTTTTTT. Its protein product is CAIPTSGRNTGELFF.